This note documents a single T cell receptor beta chain sequence. The data were obtained in a study of blood T cell repertoires in COVID-19. Study overall: COVID-19 samples, acute and convalescent, were from the United States, Italy and Spain. The analysed material was cDNA or gDNA that came from T cells, B-cell-depleted T cells, or PBMCs.

Per the original methods: It was from reference gene primer amplification that nucleated cell counts were estimated. Profiled with immunoSEQ multiplex PCR; TCRdb holds only in-frame clones, not every one. D and trimming come from the DNA, and the V and J calls and clone size come from that table. The sample includes some 180,000 clones, around 81% of them seen just once. The CDR3 has 12 amino acids. The V gene lost 1 base and the J gene lost 7 bases, with 5 bases spanning the gap. CDR1 is LGHDT and CDR2 is YNNKEL in the germline V gene (reference sequence). While infection was still active, Seattle patients were enrolled and then followed longitudinally.

This clonotype was obtained from a woman aged 40 to 50 with COVID-19, enrolled during active disease. Material for sequencing was peripheral blood. The rearrangement joins TRBV3-1 (or the pseudogene TRBV3-2) to TRBJ1-5, with no clear D. Here the CDR3 reads CASSQGQQPQHF. The CDR3 DNA reads as TGTGCCAGCAGCCAAGGTCAACAGCCCCAGCATTTT.